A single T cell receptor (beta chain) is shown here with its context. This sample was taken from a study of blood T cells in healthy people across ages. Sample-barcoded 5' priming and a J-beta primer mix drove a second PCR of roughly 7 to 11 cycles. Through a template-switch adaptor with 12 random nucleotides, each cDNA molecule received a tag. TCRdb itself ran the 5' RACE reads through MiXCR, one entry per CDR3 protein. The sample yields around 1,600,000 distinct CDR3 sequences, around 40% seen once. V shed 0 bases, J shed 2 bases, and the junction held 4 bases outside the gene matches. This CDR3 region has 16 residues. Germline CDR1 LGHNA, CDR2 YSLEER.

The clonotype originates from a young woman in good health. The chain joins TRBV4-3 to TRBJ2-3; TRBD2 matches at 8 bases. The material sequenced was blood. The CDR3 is CASSQDRGGITDTQYF. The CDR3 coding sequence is TGCGCCAGCAGCCAAGATCGCGGGGGGATCACAGATACGCAGTATTTT.